The 27 T cell receptor beta chains below all came from one sample that was sequenced in a study of T cells in Graves' hyperthyroidism and ophthalmopathy. Authors of the study amplified TCR beta CDR3 regions from RNA transcripts. RT-PCR in the first round (using the HTBI primer set) targeted the TCR CDR3. TCRdb used MiXCR to reprocess the multiplex PCR reads, holding one entry per CDR3 protein. Of some 740,000 distinct CDR3 sequences detected, 13% to 15% appear once; the ten largest clones hold more than 8.5%. Input material: blood. The receptors were gathered from a young woman with Graves' hyperthyroidism.

This clonotype was seen more than once but under ten times. This chain connects TRBV6-2 or TRBV6-3 to TRBJ2-1, with 8 bases identical to TRBD2. This CDR3 is built from 15 residues. CDR1 and CDR2 (germline): MNHEY, SVGEGT. Trimming took 8 bases from V and 4 from J; bases not matched to a gene: 10. CDR3 nucleotide sequence: TGTGCCAGCGGAGATAGCGGGGCCATATACAATGAGCAGTTCTTC. Translation: CASGDSGAIYNEQFF.

This clonotype was recorded many times. The genes are TRBV7-2 and TRBJ1-2; D is uncertain. CDR3 length: 14 amino acids. In germline, CDR1 is SGHTA, CDR2 FQGNSA. Trimming left V 3 bases short and J 6 bases short, with 14 bases between. The CDR3 nucleotides read TGTGCCAGCAGCTTCCCCCAGAGTGGAAATGGCTACACCTTC. This sequence encodes CASSFPQSGNGYTF.

Many counts were recorded for this clonotype. V gene TRBV7-3 combines with J gene TRBJ2-1; 11 positions match TRBD2. V was pared by 2 bases and J by 10 bases, with 16 bases of the junction left unmatched. The CDR3 is made up of 18 amino acids. Looked up from germline, CDR1 is SGHTA and CDR2 is FQGTGA. The DNA for the CDR3 is TGTGCCAGCAGCTTAGGGCTAGCGGGAGGCCCCCTCAGTGAGGAGCAGTTCTTC. It translates to CASSLGLAGGPLSEEQFF.

The J gene is TRBJ2-1, the V gene TRBV15, with D tentatively TRBD1 (5 bases). This CDR3 has 16 residues. Trimming shortened V by 4 bases and J by 4 bases, and 17 bases separated the two germline ends. Germline assignment: CDR1 LNHNV and CDR2 YYDKDF (reference sequence). The CDR3 sequence: CATSTPGTTAYNEQFF. DNA of the CDR3: TGTGCCACCAGCACTCCCGGAACGACAGCTTACAATGAGCAGTTCTTC.

This clonotype was seen more than once but under ten times. The chain is built from TRBV7-9 and TRBJ2-7, with D unresolved. The CDR3 is made up of 14 amino acids. V gave up 5 bases and J gave up 2 bases, with 13 bases separating them. Germline loops: CDR1 SEHNR, CDR2 FQNEAQ (reference sequence). Written as DNA, the CDR3 is TGTGCCAGCAGCCCCTCCCCGGCGGCCTACGAGCAGTACTTC. Translated: CASSPSPAAYEQYF.

V and J are TRBV7-3 and TRBJ2-2, with a tentative D call TRBD2 (6 bases). CDR3 length equals 14 residues. Deletions cut 5 bases from V and 4 bases from J, with 11 bases between. CDR1 is SGHTA and CDR2 is FQGTGA in the germline V gene. The CDR3: CASSNGGFTGELFF. The CDR3 region has the DNA TGTGCCAGCAGCAACGGGGGATTCACCGGGGAGCTGTTTTTT.

This clonotype was observed a few times. This chain uses TRBV18 with TRBJ1-4; D ambiguous. The V and J ends lost 3 bases and 5 bases respectively, with 10 bases between them. CDR1 and CDR2 (germline): KGHSH, LQKENI. The CDR3 loop spans 14 amino acids. DNA of the CDR3: TGTGCCAGCTCACCGGGCTGGTACAATGAAAAACTGTTTTTT. This translates into CASSPGWYNEKLFF.

This clonotype was counted a single time. The rearrangement links TRBV20-1 to TRBJ2-5; perhaps D is TRBD1 or TRBD2 (5 bases each). The CDR3 covers 14 residues. The germline CDR1 and CDR2 sequences are DFQATT and SNEGSKA (reference sequence). V was cut by 5 bases and J by 5 bases, with 18 bases left in between. CDR3 protein: CSAPKAGAGETQYF. Written as DNA, the CDR3 is TGCAGTGCTCCAAAGGCCGGGGCTGGGGAGACCCAGTACTTC.

This clonotype was counted ten times or more. The rearrangement uses TRBV6-2 or TRBV6-3 and TRBJ2-7; no definite D call. Germline loops: CDR1 MNHEY, CDR2 SVGEGT. This CDR3 has 11 amino acids. Between the trimmed V and J ends, which lost 10 bases and 4 bases, there was a span of 11 bases. The CDR3 is CATSDGYEQYF. CDR3 sequence (DNA): TGTGCCACATCGGATGGGTACGAGCAGTACTTC.

At least ten counts were recorded for this clonotype. V gene TRBV20-1 combines with J gene TRBJ1-2, with 10 bases matching TRBD1. The V and J ends lost 3 bases and 1 base, in that order; junction bases with no gene match: 8. This CDR3 has 16 amino acids. Germline V gene sequence: CDR1 DFQATT, CDR2 SNEGSKA (reference sequence). The CDR3 DNA reads TGCAGTGCTAGGCCGGGACAGGGGCTCGGTAACTATGGCTACACCTTC. Amino acid sequence: CSARPGQGLGNYGYTF.

J is TRBJ2-1 and V is TRBV4-1; 11 bases line up with TRBD2. The CDR3 is 17 residues long. Germline V CDR1 and CDR2: MGHRA, YSYEKL. The J segment lost 4 bases and the V segment lost 5 bases, leaving 10 bases of the junction unmatched. The CDR3: CASSKLTGTSGYNEQFF. CDR3 nucleotides: TGCGCCAGCAGCAAACTAACCGGGACTAGCGGTTACAATGAGCAGTTCTTC.

The chain's CDR3 is CASSRLQGRGGYTF. In DNA form, the CDR3 reads TGTGCCAGCAGCCGTCTCCAGGGGCGCGGTGGCTACACCTTC. V usage is TRBV7-9 and J usage is TRBJ1-2; D is perhaps TRBD1 (6 bases). From germline, CDR1 is SEHNR and CDR2 FQNEAQ (reference sequence). With 5 bases removed from V and 7 bases from J, the gap between germline ends came to 17 bases. The CDR3 extends over 14 amino acids. Full variable domain (outside the CDR3, taken from reference TRBV7-9 and TRBJ1-2): DTGVSQNPRHKITKRGQNVTFRCDPISEHNRLYWYRQTLGQGPEFLTYFQNEAQLEKSRLLSDRFSAERPKGSFSTLEIQRTEQGDSAMYLCASSRLQGRGGYTFGSGTRLTVV.

The V gene is TRBV28, the J gene TRBJ2-4, with TRBD2 matching over 12 bases. The length of the CDR3 is 16 residues. Trimming cost V 4 bases and J 5 bases; bases outside gene matches: 6. Germline V gives CDR1 MDHEN, CDR2 SYDVKM. CDR3 bases: TGTGCCAGCAGTTCCCCACTAGCGGGAGGCCAAAACATTCAGTACTTC. It translates to CASSSPLAGGQNIQYF.

J is TRBJ1-1 and V is TRBV29-1; 9 bases map to TRBD1. V gave up 2 bases and J gave up 0 bases; unmatched junction bases: 7. The CDR3 is made up of 16 amino acids. Germline lookup yields CDR1 SQVTM and CDR2 ANQGSEA. DNA for the CDR3: TGCAGCGTTGAACGACAGGGGGTACTATTGAACACTGAAGCTTTCTTT. Protein product: CSVERQGVLLNTEAFF.

Only a few counts were recorded for this clonotype. The chain recombines TRBV20-1 with TRBJ2-7; D remains unclear. CDR3 length: 13 amino acids. Germline V gives CDR1 DFQATT, CDR2 SNEGSKA (reference sequence). The germline V and J ends were trimmed by 6 bases and 0 bases, with 12 bases remaining between them. CDR3 DNA sequence: TGCAGTGCCCGCGGACGGAGCTCCTACGAGCAGTACTTC. This sequence encodes CSARGRSSYEQYF.

This clonotype came up many times. V gene TRBV20-1 combines with J gene TRBJ2-1, with 7 bases matching TRBD2. CDR1 DFQATT and CDR2 SNEGSKA come from the germline V gene (reference sequence). This CDR3 is 14 amino acids long. Germline trimming cut 6 bases from V and 4 bases from J; bases unmatched to any gene: 9. The CDR3 DNA is TGCAGTGCCCGAGGTGCCGGGGGGTACAATGAGCAGTTCTTC. As protein: CSARGAGGYNEQFF.

CDR3 protein: CAIRLQGANSDEQYF. In DNA form, the CDR3 reads TGTGCCATCAGACTACAGGGGGCGAATTCGGACGAGCAGTACTTC. The chain uses TRBV10-3 and TRBJ2-7; 9 bases map to TRBD1. Trimming cost V 6 bases and J 5 bases; bases outside gene matches: 11. Per germline, CDR1 ENHRY and CDR2 SYGVKD. The CDR3 totals 15 residues.

This clonotype was detected only a few times. The chain employs TRBV5-1 and TRBJ2-2; 9 bases line up with TRBD2. The CDR3 consists of 18 residues. Germline loops: CDR1 SGHRS, CDR2 YFSETQ. The V gene end was trimmed by 3 bases and the J gene end by 5 bases; junction bases not matched to a gene: 14. CDR3 residues: CASSSDVAGVGNTGELFF. CDR3 nucleotide sequence: TGCGCCAGCAGCTCGGACGTAGCGGGAGTGGGGAATACCGGGGAGCTGTTTTTT.

Ten or more counts support this clonotype. The chain links TRBV28 to TRBJ2-1; perhaps D is TRBD1 or TRBD2 (7 bases each). Germline V gene sequence: CDR1 MDHEN, CDR2 SYDVKM. The CDR3 contains 16 residues. Trimming pared 7 bases from V and 6 bases from J, leaving 22 bases between. The CDR3 sequence: CASTQGGARSVNEQFF. In DNA form, the CDR3 reads TGTGCCAGCACCCAGGGGGGGGCGAGGAGTGTCAATGAGCAGTTCTTC.

V usage is TRBV7-2 and J usage is TRBJ2-1, with a tentative D call TRBD2 (6 bases). The V end lost 1 base, the J end lost 7 bases, and 26 bases lay between the germline ends. The CDR3 covers 19 residues. Germline V gene sequence: CDR1 SGHTA, CDR2 FQGNSA. CDR3 protein: CASSLGGGTVPPLLNEQFF. CDR3 nucleotide sequence: TGTGCCAGCAGCTTAGGCGGCGGGACCGTACCCCCTCTTTTAAATGAGCAGTTCTTC.

The chain couples TRBV5-1 to TRBJ2-2; the D is unclear. The CDR3 is 16 amino acids. CDR1 is SGHRS and CDR2 is YFSETQ in the germline V gene. The V gene lost 0 bases and the J gene lost 2 bases, with 11 bases spanning the gap. CDR3 sequence: CASSLGQNFNTGELFF. In nucleotides, the CDR3 is TGCGCCAGCAGCTTGGGTCAAAATTTCAACACCGGGGAGCTGTTTTTT. The complete variable domain, with remaining parts taken from reference TRBV5-1 and TRBJ2-2, reads KAGVTQTPRYLIKTRGQQVTLSCSPISGHRSVSWYQQTPGQGLQFLFEYFSETQRNKGNFPGRFSGRQFSNSRSEMNVSTLELGDSALYLCASSLGQNFNTGELFFGEGSRLTVL.

This clonotype was detected ten times or more. V gene TRBV7-2 combines with J gene TRBJ2-5; 11 positions agree with TRBD2. V lost 6 bases, J lost 3 bases, and 3 bases stayed unmatched. There are 14 residues in the CDR3. Germline V lookup: CDR1 SGHTA, CDR2 FQGNSA. The CDR3 DNA follows: TGTGCCAGCAGTCTGGGACTAGCGGAAGAGACCCAGTACTTC. It is translated as CASSLGLAEETQYF.

Comment on this clonotype: This could be a read error, since a much larger clone is one nucleotide away. The chain combines TRBV5-5 with TRBJ2-1, with a tentative D call TRBD2 (5 bases). V dropped 6 bases and J dropped 12 bases, with 22 bases sitting between them. The CDR3 length is 14 residues. CDR1 is SGHKS, CDR2 YYEKEE, per germline (reference sequence). As DNA, the CDR3 is TGTGCCAGCACCCCCATGGAGGCGGAAGGTGGGCAGTTCTTC. Translating it yields CASTPMEAEGGQFF. Full variable domain (missing parts from reference TRBV5-5 and TRBJ2-1): DAGVTQSPTHLIKTRGQQVTLRCSPISGHKSVSWYQQVLGQGPQFIFQYYEKEERGRGNFPDRFSARQFPNYSSELNVNALLLGDSALYLCASTPMEAEGGQFFGPGTRLTVL.

This clonotype occurred a few times. The rearrangement links TRBV20-1 to TRBJ2-7; no definite D call. Trimming took off 3 bases at V and 2 bases at J, with 8 bases between the two ends. The germline CDR1 and CDR2 sequences are DFQATT and SNEGSKA (reference sequence). The CDR3 totals 12 residues. The CDR3 here is CSAREMTYEQYF. CDR3 DNA: TGCAGTGCTAGGGAGATGACCTACGAGCAGTACTTC.

This clonotype was picked up a small number of times. The chain employs TRBV20-1 and TRBJ2-5; weak D call: TRBD1 (7 bases). The V and J ends lost 7 bases and 4 bases respectively, with 19 bases between them. The CDR3 spans 14 residues. Looked up from germline, CDR1 is DFQATT and CDR2 is SNEGSKA (reference sequence). The CDR3 protein is CSVRIGQGGETQYF. CDR3 sequence (DNA): TGCAGTGTTAGGATAGGGCAGGGGGGAGAGACCCAGTACTTC.

There are many counts of this clonotype. This chain joins TRBV11-2 and TRBJ2-3, with D perhaps TRBD1 or TRBD2 (5 bases each). Germline V gives CDR1 SGHAT, CDR2 FQNNGV. The V and J ends lost 2 bases and 6 bases respectively, with 9 bases between them. CDR3 length: 13 residues. Here the CDR3 DNA reads TGTGCCAGCAGCTTAATTTGGGGGGATACGCAGTATTTT. Protein: CASSLIWGDTQYF.

This clonotype was seen a handful of times. The rearrangement joins TRBV15 to TRBJ2-2; 11 positions agree with TRBD2. CDR1 and CDR2 (germline): LNHNV, YYDKDF (reference sequence). J was trimmed by 3 bases and V by 3 bases; bases with no gene match: 9. CDR3 size: 18 residues. DNA for the CDR3: TGTGCCACCAGCAGGGGCTTCCCGGGACTAGCGGACACCGGGGAGCTGTTTTTT. This sequence encodes CATSRGFPGLADTGELFF. Drawing the rest from reference TRBV15 and TRBJ2-2, the complete variable domain is DAMVIQNPRYQVTQFGKPVTLSCSQTLNHNVMYWYQQKSSQAPKLLFHYYDKDFNNEADTPDNFQSRRPNTSFCFLDIRSPGLGDTAMYLCATSRGFPGLADTGELFFGEGSRLTVL.